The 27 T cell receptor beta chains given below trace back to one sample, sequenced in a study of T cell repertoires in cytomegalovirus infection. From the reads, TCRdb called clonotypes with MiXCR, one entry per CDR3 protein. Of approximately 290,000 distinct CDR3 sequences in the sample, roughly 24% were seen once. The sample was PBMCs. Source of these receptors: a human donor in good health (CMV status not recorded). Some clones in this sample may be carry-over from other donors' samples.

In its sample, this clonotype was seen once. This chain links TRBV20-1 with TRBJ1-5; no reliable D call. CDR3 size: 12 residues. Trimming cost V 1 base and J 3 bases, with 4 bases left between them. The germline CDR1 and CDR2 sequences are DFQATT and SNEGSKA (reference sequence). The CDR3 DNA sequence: TGCAGTGCTAGAGGCCCCAATCAGCCCCAGCATTTT. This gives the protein CSARGPNQPQHF.

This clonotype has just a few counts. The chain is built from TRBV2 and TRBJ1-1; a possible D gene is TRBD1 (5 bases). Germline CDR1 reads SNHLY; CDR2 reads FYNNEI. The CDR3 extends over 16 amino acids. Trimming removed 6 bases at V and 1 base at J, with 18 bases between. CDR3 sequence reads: CASRSAWGTANTEAFF. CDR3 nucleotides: TGTGCCAGCAGATCAGCGTGGGGGACCGCGAACACTGAAGCTTTCTTT.

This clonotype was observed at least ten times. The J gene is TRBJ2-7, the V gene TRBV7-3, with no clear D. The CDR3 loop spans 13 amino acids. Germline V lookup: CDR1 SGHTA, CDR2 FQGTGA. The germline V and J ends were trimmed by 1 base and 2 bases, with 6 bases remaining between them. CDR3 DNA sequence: TGTGCCAGCAGCTTAAGCCAGGCCTACGAGCAGTACTTC. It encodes CASSLSQAYEQYF. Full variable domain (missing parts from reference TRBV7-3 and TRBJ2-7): GAGVSQTPSNKVTEKGKYVELRCDPISGHTALYWYRQSLGQGPEFLIYFQGTGAADDSGLPNDRFFAVRPEGSVSTLKIQRTERGDSAVYLCASSLSQAYEQYFGPGTRLTVT.

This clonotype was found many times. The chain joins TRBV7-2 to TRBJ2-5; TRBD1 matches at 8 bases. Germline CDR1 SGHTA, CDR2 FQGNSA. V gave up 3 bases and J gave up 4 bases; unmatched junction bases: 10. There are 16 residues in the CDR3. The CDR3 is CASSFGARGLGETQYF. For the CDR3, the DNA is TGTGCCAGCAGCTTCGGGGCCAGGGGGCTAGGAGAGACCCAGTACTTC. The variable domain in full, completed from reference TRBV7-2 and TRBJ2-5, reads GAGVSQSPSNKVTEKGKDVELRCDPISGHTALYWYRQSLGQGLEFLIYFQGNSAPDKSGLPSDRFSAERTGGSVSTLTIQRTQQEDSAVYLCASSFGARGLGETQYFGPGTRLLVL.

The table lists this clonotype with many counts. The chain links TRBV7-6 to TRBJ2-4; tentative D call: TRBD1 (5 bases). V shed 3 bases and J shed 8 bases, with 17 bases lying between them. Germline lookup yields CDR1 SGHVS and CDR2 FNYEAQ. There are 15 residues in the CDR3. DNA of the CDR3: TGTGCCAGCAGCTTCTCGGCAGGGCGGTTTGACATTCAGTACTTC. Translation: CASSFSAGRFDIQYF.

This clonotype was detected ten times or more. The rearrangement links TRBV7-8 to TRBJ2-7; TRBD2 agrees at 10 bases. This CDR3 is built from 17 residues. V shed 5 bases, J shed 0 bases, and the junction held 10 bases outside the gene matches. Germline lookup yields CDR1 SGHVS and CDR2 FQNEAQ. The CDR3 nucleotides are TGTGCCAGCAGCCCCCGGTTCACTAGCGGGATCTCCTACGAGCAGTACTTC. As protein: CASSPRFTSGISYEQYF.

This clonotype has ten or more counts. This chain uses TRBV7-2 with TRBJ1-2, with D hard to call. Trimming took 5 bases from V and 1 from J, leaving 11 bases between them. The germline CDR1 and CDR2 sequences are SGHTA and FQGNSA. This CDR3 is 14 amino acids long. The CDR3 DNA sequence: TGTGCCAGCAGCCGCCCGGGAAATAACTATGGCTACACCTTC. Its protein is CASSRPGNNYGYTF.

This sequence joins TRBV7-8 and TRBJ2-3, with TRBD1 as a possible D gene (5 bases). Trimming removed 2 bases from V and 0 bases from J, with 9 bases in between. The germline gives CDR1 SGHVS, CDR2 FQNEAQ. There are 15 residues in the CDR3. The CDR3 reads CASSLQGASTDTQYF. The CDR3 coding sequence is TGTGCCAGCAGCTTACAGGGTGCCAGCACAGATACGCAGTATTTT.

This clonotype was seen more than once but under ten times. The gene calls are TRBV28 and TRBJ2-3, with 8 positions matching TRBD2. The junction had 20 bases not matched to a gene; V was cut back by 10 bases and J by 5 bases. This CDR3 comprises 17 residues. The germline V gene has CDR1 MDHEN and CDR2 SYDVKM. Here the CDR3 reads CATSQEGSGLVGDTQYF. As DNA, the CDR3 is TGTGCCACCTCCCAGGAAGGGTCGGGACTAGTTGGAGATACGCAGTATTTT.

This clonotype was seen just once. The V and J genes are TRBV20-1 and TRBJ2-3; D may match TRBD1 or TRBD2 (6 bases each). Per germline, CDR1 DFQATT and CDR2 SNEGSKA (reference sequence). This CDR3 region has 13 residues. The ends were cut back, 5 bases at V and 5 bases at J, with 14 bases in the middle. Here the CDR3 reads CSAFSEGGDTQYF. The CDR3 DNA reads TGCAGTGCTTTTTCCGAGGGGGGAGATACGCAGTATTTT.

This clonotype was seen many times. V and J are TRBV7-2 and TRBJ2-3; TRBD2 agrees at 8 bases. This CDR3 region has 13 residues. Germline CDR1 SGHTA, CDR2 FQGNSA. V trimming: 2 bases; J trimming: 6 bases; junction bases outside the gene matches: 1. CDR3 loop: CASSLREGDTQYF. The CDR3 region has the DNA TGTGCCAGCAGCTTACGGGAGGGGGATACGCAGTATTTT. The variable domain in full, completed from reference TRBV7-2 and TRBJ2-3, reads GAGVSQSPSNKVTEKGKDVELRCDPISGHTALYWYRQSLGQGLEFLIYFQGNSAPDKSGLPSDRFSAERTGGSVSTLTIQRTQQEDSAVYLCASSLREGDTQYFGPGTRLTVL.

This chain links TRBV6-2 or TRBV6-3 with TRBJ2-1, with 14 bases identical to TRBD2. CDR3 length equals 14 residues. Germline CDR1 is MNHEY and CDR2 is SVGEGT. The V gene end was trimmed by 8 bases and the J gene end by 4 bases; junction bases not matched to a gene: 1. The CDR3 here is CASGLAGGYNEQFF. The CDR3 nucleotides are TGTGCCAGCGGACTAGCGGGAGGATACAATGAGCAGTTCTTC.

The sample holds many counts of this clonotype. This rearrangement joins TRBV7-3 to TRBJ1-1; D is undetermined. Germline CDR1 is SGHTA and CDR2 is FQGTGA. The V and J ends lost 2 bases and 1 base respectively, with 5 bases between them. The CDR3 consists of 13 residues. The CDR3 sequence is CASSLFSNTEAFF. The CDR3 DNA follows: TGTGCCAGCAGCTTATTCTCGAACACTGAAGCTTTCTTT.

The CDR3 DNA sequence: TGCAGCGTGGCCGGGACTCAGAACACTGAAGCTTTCTTT. It codes for CSVAGTQNTEAFF. J is TRBJ1-1 and V is TRBV29-1; possible D gene TRBD1, 5 bases. The CDR3 is 13 amino acids. Trimming cost V 6 bases and J 1 base, with 12 bases left between them. CDR1 is SQVTM, CDR2 ANQGSEA, per germline.

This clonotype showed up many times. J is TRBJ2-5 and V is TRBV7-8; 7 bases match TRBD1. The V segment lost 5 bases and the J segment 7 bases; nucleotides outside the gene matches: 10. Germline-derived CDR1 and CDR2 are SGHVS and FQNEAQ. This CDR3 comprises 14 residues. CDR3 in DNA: TGTGCCAGCAGCCAGAAACAGGGGATCGCGACCCAGTACTTC. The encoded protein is CASSQKQGIATQYF.

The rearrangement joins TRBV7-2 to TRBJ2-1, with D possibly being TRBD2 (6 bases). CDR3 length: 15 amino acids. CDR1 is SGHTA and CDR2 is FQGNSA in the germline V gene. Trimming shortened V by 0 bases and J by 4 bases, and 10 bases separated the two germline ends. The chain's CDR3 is CASSLAGSVYNEQFF. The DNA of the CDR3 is TGTGCCAGCAGCTTAGCCGGGAGTGTATACAATGAGCAGTTCTTC.

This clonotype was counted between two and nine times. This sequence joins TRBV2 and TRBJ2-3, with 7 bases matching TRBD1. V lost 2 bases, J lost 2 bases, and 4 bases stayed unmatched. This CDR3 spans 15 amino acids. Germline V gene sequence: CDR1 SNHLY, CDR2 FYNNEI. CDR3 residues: CASSELGQATDTQYF. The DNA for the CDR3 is TGTGCCAGCAGTGAACTTGGACAGGCCACAGATACGCAGTATTTT. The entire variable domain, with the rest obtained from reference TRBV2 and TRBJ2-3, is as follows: EPEVTQTPSHQVTQMGQEVILRCVPISNHLYFYWYRQILGQKVEFLVSFYNNEISEKSEIFDDQFSVERPDGSNFTLKIRSTKLEDSAMYFCASSELGQATDTQYFGPGTRLTVL.

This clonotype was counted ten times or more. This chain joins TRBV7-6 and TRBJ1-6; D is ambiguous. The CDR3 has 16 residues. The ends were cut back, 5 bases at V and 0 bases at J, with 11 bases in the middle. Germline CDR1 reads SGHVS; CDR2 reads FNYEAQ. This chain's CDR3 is CASSTARGSYNSPLHF. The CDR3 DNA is TGTGCCAGCAGCACAGCCCGGGGCTCCTATAATTCACCCCTCCACTTT.

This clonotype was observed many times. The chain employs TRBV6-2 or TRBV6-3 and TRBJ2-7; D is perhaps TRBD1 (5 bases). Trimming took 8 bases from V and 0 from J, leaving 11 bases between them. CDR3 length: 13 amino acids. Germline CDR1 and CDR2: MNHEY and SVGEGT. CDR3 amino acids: CASGRTNSYEQYF. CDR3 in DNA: TGTGCCAGCGGACGGACAAACTCCTACGAGCAGTACTTC.

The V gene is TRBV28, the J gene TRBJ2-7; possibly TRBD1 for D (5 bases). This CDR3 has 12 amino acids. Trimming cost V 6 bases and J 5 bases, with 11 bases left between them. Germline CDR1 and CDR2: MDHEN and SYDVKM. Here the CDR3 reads CASSPQADEQYF. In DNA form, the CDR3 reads TGTGCCAGCAGCCCACAGGCGGACGAGCAGTACTTC.

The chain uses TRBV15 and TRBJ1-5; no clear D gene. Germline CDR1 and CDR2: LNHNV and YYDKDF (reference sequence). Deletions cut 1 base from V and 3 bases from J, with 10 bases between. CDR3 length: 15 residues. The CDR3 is CATSRGGTVNQPQHF. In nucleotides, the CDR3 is TGTGCCACCAGCAGAGGAGGTACCGTCAATCAGCCCCAGCATTTT.

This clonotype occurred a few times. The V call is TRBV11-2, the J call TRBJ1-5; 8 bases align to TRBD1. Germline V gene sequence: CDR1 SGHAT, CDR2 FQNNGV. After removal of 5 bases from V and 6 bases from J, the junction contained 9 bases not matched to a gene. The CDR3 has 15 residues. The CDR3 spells CASSQQGQVGQPQHF. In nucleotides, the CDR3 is TGTGCCAGCAGCCAACAGGGACAGGTTGGTCAGCCCCAGCATTTT.

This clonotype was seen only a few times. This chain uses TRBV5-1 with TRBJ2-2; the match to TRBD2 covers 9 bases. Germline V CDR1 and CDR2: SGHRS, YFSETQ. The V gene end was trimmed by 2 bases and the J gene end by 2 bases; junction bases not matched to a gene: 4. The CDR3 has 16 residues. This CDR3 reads CASSFVSGGNTGELFF. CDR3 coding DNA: TGCGCCAGCAGCTTTGTTAGCGGGGGAAACACCGGGGAGCTGTTTTTT.

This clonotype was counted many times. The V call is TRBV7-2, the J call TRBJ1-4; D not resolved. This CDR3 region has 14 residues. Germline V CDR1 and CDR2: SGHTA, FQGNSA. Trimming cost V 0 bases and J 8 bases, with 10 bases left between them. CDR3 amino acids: CASSLARYGEKLFF. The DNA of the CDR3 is TGTGCCAGCAGCTTAGCCCGATATGGAGAAAAACTGTTTTTT.

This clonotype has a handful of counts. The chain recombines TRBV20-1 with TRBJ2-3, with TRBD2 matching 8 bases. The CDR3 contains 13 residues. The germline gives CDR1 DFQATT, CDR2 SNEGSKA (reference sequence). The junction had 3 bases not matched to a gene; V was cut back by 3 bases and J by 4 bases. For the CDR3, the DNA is TGCAGTGCTAGCGGGGGGGTCCCAGATACGCAGTATTTT. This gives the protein CSASGGVPDTQYF.

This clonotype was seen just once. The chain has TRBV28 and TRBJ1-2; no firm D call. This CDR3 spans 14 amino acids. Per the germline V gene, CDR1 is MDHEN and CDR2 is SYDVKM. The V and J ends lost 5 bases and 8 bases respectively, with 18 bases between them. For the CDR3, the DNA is TGTGCCAGCAGTGTCTTGGGCGGGCGGCGGGGCTACACCTTC. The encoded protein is CASSVLGGRRGYTF.

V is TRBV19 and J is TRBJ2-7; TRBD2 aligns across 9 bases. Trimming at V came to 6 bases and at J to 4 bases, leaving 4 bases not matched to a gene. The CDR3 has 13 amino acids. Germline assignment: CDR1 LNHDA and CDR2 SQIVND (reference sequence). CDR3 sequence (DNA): TGTGCCAGTAGACCTCTAGCGGGGTACGAGCAGTACTTC. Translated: CASRPLAGYEQYF.